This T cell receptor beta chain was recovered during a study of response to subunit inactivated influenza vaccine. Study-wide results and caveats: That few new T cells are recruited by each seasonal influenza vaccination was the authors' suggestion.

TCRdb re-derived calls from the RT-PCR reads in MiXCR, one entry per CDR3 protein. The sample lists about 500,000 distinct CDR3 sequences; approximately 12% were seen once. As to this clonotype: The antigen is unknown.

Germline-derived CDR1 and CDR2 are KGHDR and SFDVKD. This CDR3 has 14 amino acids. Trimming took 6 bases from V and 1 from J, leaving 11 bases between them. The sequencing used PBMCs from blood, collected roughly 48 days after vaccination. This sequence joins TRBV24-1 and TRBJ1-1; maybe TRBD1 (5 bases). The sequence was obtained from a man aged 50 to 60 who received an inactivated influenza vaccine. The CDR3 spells CATSSGTENTEAFF. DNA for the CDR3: TGTGCCACCAGTTCCGGGACGGAGAACACTGAAGCTTTCTTT.